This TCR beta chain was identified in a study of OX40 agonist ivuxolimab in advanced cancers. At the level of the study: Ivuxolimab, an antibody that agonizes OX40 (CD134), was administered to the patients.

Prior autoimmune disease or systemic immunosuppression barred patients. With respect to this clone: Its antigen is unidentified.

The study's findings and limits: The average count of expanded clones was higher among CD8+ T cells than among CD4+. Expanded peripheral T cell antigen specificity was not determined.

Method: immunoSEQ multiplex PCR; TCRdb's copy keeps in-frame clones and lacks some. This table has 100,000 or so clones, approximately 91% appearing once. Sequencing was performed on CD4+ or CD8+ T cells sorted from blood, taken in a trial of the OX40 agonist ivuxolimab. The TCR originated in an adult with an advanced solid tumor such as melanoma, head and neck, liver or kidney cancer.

CDR3 sequence (DNA): TGTGCCAGCATGACGGGGGCCGGGACCCAGTACTTC. It translates to CASMTGAGTQYF. This chain connects TRBV28 to TRBJ2-5, with D perhaps assigned TRBD1 or TRBD2 (6 bases each). V lost 7 bases and J lost 7, with 13 bases in between. The CDR3 has 12 amino acids. Germline CDR1 is MDHEN and CDR2 is SYDVKM.